This T cell receptor beta chain is drawn from a study of blood T cell repertoires in COVID-19. As for the study in general: Researchers got acute and convalescent COVID-19 samples from the United States, Italy and Spain. Nucleic acid was either cDNA or gDNA, and it came from T cells, B-cell-depleted T cells, or PBMCs.

Original handling: Reference gene primers were amplified, and this amplification served to estimate nucleated cell counts. Some clones are missing from TCRdb's copy, which holds only in-frame ones; the method was immunoSEQ multiplex PCR. From that table come the V and J calls and clone size; the DNA was used to work out D and trimming. The sample has approximately 170,000 clones; approximately 87% are singletons. A Seattle source enrolled patients during active infection and followed them longitudinally. CDR1 and CDR2 from the germline V gene are LNHDA and SQIVND (reference sequence). The CDR3 has 14 amino acids. J lost 8 bases, V lost 1 base, and 4 bases had no gene match.

The chain couples TRBV19 to TRBJ2-1, with 8 nucleotides matching TRBD2. Input material: peripheral blood. This receptor was identified in a woman between 55 and 75 years old with COVID-19, enrolled during active disease. CDR3 residues: CASSIGLATDEQFF. For the CDR3, the DNA is TGTGCCAGTAGTATAGGACTAGCGACGGATGAGCAGTTCTTC.